This is a list of T cell receptor beta chains from one sample in a study of shared clonotypes between healthy human individuals. TCRdb keeps only in-frame clones here, not all; method: immunoSEQ multiplex PCR. The profile shows 800,000 to 950,000 clones, roughly 96% of them singletons. Sequencing was carried out using naive CD8+ T cells sorted from blood. These receptors originate from a young man in good health. The CDR3 runs from the conserved cysteine through the conserved F or W. A D gene is named only where the DNA matches it firmly. Size tells how often a clone was seen (once, few, many) or the class of an expanded clone, and some rows leave it out.

D gene,V gene,J gene,clone size,CDR3 protein,CDR3 DNA
TRBD1,TRBV27,TRBJ2-5,NA,CASSYRGRVGETQYF,TGTGCCAGCAGTTACAGGGGAAGAGTAGGAGAGACCCAGTACTTC
NA,TRBV30,TRBJ2-2,NA,CAWNGDHGELFF,TGTGCCTGGAACGGGGATCACGGGGAGCTGTTTTTT
NA,TRBV6-1,TRBJ2-7,NA,CASSPVEFSYEQYF,TGTGCCAGCAGTCCCGTGGAGTTCTCCTACGAGCAGTACTTC
TRBD2,TRBV7-9,TRBJ2-1,NA,CASSSSGLSVNNEQFF,TGTGCCAGCAGCTCCTCGGGACTAAGTGTCAACAATGAGCAGTTCTTC
NA,TRBV19,TRBJ1-1,NA,CASSIEQGRYGRTEAFF,TGTGCCAGTAGTATAGAGCAGGGGAGGTACGGAAGAACTGAAGCTTTCTTT
TRBD1,TRBV4-1,TRBJ2-7,NA,CASSHLPGGTGAYEQYF,TGCGCCAGCAGCCACCTTCCAGGCGGGACAGGGGCCTACGAGCAGTACTTC
NA,TRBV2,TRBJ2-3,NA,CASIPSSSTDTQYF,TGTGCCAGCATTCCCTCCTCTAGCACAGATACGCAGTATTTT
NA,TRBV12-5,TRBJ2-1,NA,CASGLGYNEQFF,TGTGCTAGTGGTTTGGGCTACAATGAGCAGTTCTTC
NA,TRBV18,TRBJ2-5,NA,CASSPGTKYQETQYF,TGTGCCAGCTCACCGGGTACAAAGTACCAAGAGACCCAGTACTTC
TRBD1,TRBV7-6,TRBJ2-5,NA,CASSSSPGQGRQETQYF,TGTGCCAGCAGCTCCTCACCGGGACAGGGTCGACAAGAGACCCAGTACTTC
NA,TRBV9,TRBJ2-5,NA,CASSVEGRLGPQETQYF,TGTGCCAGCAGCGTAGAAGGCAGACTAGGCCCTCAAGAGACCCAGTACTTC
NA,TRBV6-5,TRBJ2-7,NA,CASRGSSYEQYF,TGTGCCAGCAGAGGGTCTTCCTACGAGCAGTACTTC
TRBD2,TRBV19,TRBJ2-7,NA,CASTDGGGYEQYF,TGTGCCAGTACCGACGGGGGAGGGTACGAGCAGTACTTC
TRBD1,TRBV12-5,TRBJ2-2,NA,CASGKETGVFTGELFF,TGTGCTAGTGGTAAAGAGACAGGGGTCTTTACCGGGGAGCTGTTTTTT
TRBD2,TRBV7-6,TRBJ2-4,NA,CASSLGIAGGFSIQYF,TGTGCCAGCAGCTTAGGTATAGCGGGAGGTTTTAGCATTCAGTACTTC
NA,TRBV28,TRBJ2-3,NA,CASSLVSYTDTQYF,TGTGCCAGCAGCCTGGTGTCATACACAGATACGCAGTATTTT
NA,TRBV7-8,TRBJ2-7,NA,CASSSSVASSEQYF,TGTGCCAGCAGCTCATCAGTGGCCTCGAGCGAGCAGTACTTC
NA,TRBV11-2,TRBJ2-6,NA,CASSFWPQVSGANVLTF,TGTGCCAGCAGCTTCTGGCCCCAGGTCTCTGGGGCCAACGTCCTGACTTTC
TRBD1,TRBV27,TRBJ1-2,NA,CASSAGTGHLYYGYTF,TGTGCCAGCAGTGCCGGGACAGGGCACCTCTACTATGGCTACACCTTC
NA,TRBV1,TRBJ2-6,NA,CTSRQAAGANVLTF,TGCACCAGCAGACAGGCCGCTGGGGCCAACGTCCTGACTTTC
NA,TRBV13,TRBJ1-1,NA,CASSSTDLNTEAFF,TGTGCCAGCAGCTCCACAGACTTGAACACTGAAGCTTTCTTT
NA,TRBV7-9,TRBJ2-7,NA,CASSLAAGSASYEQYF,TGTGCCAGCAGCTTAGCTGCAGGCAGTGCTTCCTACGAGCAGTACTTC
NA,TRBV15,TRBJ1-2,NA,CATSTDLNYGYTF,TGTGCCACCAGCACCGACCTAAACTATGGCTACACCTTC
NA,TRBV4-1,TRBJ1-5,NA,CASSHLDNQPQHF,TGCGCCAGCAGCCACCTCGATAATCAGCCCCAGCATTTT
NA,TRBV27,TRBJ2-5,NA,CASSLYRQDQETQYF,TGTGCCAGCAGTCTCTACCGACAGGACCAAGAGACCCAGTACTTC
TRBD1,TRBV11-2,TRBJ2-7,NA,CASSLDRDEQYF,TGTGCCAGCAGTCTCGACAGGGACGAGCAGTACTTC
NA,TRBV4-1,TRBJ1-1,NA,CASSQPVGENTEAFF,TGCGCCAGCAGCCAACCTGTGGGAGAGAACACTGAAGCTTTCTTT
TRBD1,TRBV10-3,TRBJ2-7,NA,CAISRTGVAYEQYF,TGTGCCATCAGTAGGACAGGGGTGGCCTACGAGCAGTACTTC
NA,TRBV7-6,TRBJ2-7,NA,CASSLDPGSYEQYF,TGTGCCAGCAGCTTAGACCCGGGGTCCTACGAGCAGTACTTC
NA,TRBV10-2,TRBJ2-7,NA,CASSESDPSEQYF,TGCGCCAGCAGTGAGTCCGATCCTTCCGAGCAGTACTTC
TRBD1,TRBV9,TRBJ2-7,NA,CASSPGTGGSYEQYF,TGTGCCAGCAGCCCCGGGACAGGGGGCAGCTACGAGCAGTACTTC
NA,TRBV7-9,TRBJ2-7,NA,CASSFTGGLVSYEQYF,TGTGCCAGCAGCTTTACGGGCGGACTCGTCTCCTACGAGCAGTACTTC
NA,TRBV9,TRBJ1-1,once,CASSLNGVNTEAFF,TGTGCCAGCAGCCTTAATGGGGTGAACACTGAAGCTTTCTTT
NA,TRBV18,TRBJ2-1,NA,CASSPPDSNNEQFF,TGTGCCAGCTCACCCCCGGACAGTAACAATGAGCAGTTCTTC
NA,TRBV4-1,TRBJ1-4,NA,CASSQELDRTANEKLFF,TGCGCCAGCAGCCAAGAGTTAGACAGGACCGCTAATGAAAAACTGTTTTTT
TRBD1,TRBV14,TRBJ2-5,once,CASSPLLGDRYQETQYF,TGTGCCAGCAGCCCACTCCTCGGGGACAGATACCAAGAGACCCAGTACTTC
TRBD1,TRBV20-1,TRBJ1-3,NA,CSARDRAYF,TGCAGTGCACGGGACAGGGCGTATTTT
NA,TRBV7-9,TRBJ2-7,NA,CASSPVGIEQYF,TGTGCCAGCAGCCCCGTCGGTATAGAGCAGTACTTC
TRBD1,TRBV5-4,TRBJ2-5,NA,CASNRQGQETQYF,TGTGCCAGTAACCGACAGGGCCAAGAGACCCAGTACTTC
TRBD2,TRBV30,TRBJ2-1,NA,CAWSILPGLANEQFF,TGTGCCTGGAGTATTTTGCCGGGACTAGCAAATGAGCAGTTCTTC
NA,TRBV7-2,TRBJ1-2,NA,CASSADSNYGYTF,TGTGCCAGCAGCGCGGACAGCAACTATGGCTACACCTTC
NA,TRBV9,TRBJ2-3,NA,CASSVVGGSTDTQYF,TGTGCCAGCAGCGTAGTTGGCGGAAGCACAGATACGCAGTATTTT
NA,TRBV28,TRBJ2-7,NA,CAIRKGPSYEQYF,TGTGCCATCCGGAAAGGGCCCTCCTACGAGCAGTACTTC
NA,TRBV9,TRBJ2-7,NA,CASSAESMDTPSYEQYF,TGTGCCAGCAGCGCCGAGTCCATGGACACCCCCTCCTACGAGCAGTACTTC
TRBD1,TRBV11-2,TRBJ2-1,NA,CASSIRGRSYNEQFF,TGTGCCAGCAGCATCAGGGGGCGCTCCTACAATGAGCAGTTCTTC
NA,TRBV25-1,TRBJ1-4,NA,CASRTNEKLFF,TGTGCCAGCAGAACTAATGAAAAACTGTTTTTT
TRBD1,TRBV7-9,TRBJ2-5,NA,CASSSSTGVETQYF,TGTGCCAGCAGCTCATCGACAGGGGTGGAGACCCAGTACTTC
NA,TRBV11-2,TRBJ2-1,NA,CASSSSVQGDYNEQFF,TGTGCCAGCAGCTCAAGCGTGCAGGGTGACTACAATGAGCAGTTCTTC
NA,TRBV7-6,TRBJ2-2,NA,CASSLARQNTGELFF,TGTGCCAGCAGCTTAGCTCGACAGAACACCGGGGAGCTGTTTTTT
TRBD1,TRBV7-9,TRBJ1-2,NA,CASSLSGQGYYGYTF,TGTGCCAGCAGCTTAAGCGGACAGGGATACTATGGCTACACCTTC
NA,TRBV5-4,TRBJ2-3,NA,CASSSGEAPDTQYF,TGTGCCAGCAGCTCGGGGGAGGCGCCGGATACGCAGTATTTT
TRBD2,TRBV29-1,TRBJ2-7,NA,CSVTAAGVRREQYF,TGCAGCGTTACTGCAGCGGGAGTAAGGAGGGAGCAGTACTTC
TRBD1,TRBV27,TRBJ1-2,NA,CASSPGGAYGYTF,TGTGCCAGCAGTCCAGGGGGCGCCTATGGCTACACCTTC
NA,TRBV11-2,TRBJ2-2,NA,CASSLERWTAFGELFF,TGTGCCAGCAGCTTAGAAAGGTGGACCGCGTTCGGGGAGCTGTTTTTT
TRBD2,TRBV2,TRBJ2-1,NA,CASRSLAGGYNEQFF,TGTGCCAGCAGGAGCCTAGCGGGTGGTTACAATGAGCAGTTCTTC